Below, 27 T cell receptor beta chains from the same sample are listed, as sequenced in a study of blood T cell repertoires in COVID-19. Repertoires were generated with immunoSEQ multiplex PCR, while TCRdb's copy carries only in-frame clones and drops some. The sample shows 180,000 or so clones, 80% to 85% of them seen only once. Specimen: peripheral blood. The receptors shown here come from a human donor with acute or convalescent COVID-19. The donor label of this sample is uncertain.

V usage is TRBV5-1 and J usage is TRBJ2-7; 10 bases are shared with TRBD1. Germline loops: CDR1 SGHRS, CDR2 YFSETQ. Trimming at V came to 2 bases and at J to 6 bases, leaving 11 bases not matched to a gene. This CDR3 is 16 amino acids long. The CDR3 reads CASSLEIRTGGSEQYF. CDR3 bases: TGCGCCAGCAGCTTAGAAATCAGGACAGGGGGTAGCGAGCAGTACTTC.

CDR3 region: CASRGGKDEKLFF. The CDR3 DNA follows: TGTGCCAGCAGAGGAGGGAAGGATGAAAAACTGTTTTTT. The chain is built from TRBV12-3 or TRBV12-4 and TRBJ1-4; unclear D gene. This CDR3 contains 13 residues. With 6 bases removed from V and 6 bases from J, the gap between germline ends came to 11 bases.

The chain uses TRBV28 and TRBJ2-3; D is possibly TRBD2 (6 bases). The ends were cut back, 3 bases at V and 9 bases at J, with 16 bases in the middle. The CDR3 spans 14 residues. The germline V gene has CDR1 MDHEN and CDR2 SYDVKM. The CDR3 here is CASSFRLVSPTQYF. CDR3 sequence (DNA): TGTGCCAGCAGTTTCCGACTAGTTAGTCCAACGCAGTATTTT.

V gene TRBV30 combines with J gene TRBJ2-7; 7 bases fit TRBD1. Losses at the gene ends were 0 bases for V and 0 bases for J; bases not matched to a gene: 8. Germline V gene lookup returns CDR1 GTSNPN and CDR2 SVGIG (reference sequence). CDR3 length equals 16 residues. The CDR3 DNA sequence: TGTGCCTGGAGTGTACGGACAGGTTCCTACTCCTACGAGCAGTACTTC. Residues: CAWSVRTGSYSYEQYF.

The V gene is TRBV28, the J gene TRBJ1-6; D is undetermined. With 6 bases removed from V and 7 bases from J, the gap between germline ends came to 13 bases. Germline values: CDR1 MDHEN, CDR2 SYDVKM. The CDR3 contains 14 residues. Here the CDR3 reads CASRPGMTNSPLHF. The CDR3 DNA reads TGTGCCAGCAGACCCGGGATGACAAATTCACCCCTCCACTTT.

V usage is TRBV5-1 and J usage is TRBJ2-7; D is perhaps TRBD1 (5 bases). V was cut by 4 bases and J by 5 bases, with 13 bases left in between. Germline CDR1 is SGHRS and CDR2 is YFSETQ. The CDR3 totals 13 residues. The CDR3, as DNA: TGCGCCAGCAGCAACCCGACAGAAAACGAGCAGTACTTC. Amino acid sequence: CASSNPTENEQYF.

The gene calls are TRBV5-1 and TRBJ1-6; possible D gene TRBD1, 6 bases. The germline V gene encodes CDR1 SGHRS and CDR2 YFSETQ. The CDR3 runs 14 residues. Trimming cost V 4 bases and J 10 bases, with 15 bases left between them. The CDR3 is CASSGGADRSPLHF. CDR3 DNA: TGCGCCAGCAGCGGGGGGGCCGATCGGTCACCCCTCCACTTT. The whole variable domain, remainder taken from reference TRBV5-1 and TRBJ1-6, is KAGVTQTPRYLIKTRGQQVTLSCSPISGHRSVSWYQQTPGQGLQFLFEYFSETQRNKGNFPGRFSGRQFSNSRSEMNVSTLELGDSALYLCASSGGADRSPLHFGNGTRLTVT.

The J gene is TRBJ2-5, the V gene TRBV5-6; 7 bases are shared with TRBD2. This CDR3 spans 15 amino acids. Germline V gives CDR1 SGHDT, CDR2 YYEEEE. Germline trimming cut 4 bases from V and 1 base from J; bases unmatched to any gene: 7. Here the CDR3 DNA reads TGTGCCAGCAGCATTGTGGGGGGGGGCCAAGAGACCCAGTACTTC. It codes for CASSIVGGGQETQYF. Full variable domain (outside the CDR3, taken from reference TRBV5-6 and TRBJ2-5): DAGVTQSPTHLIKTRGQQVTLRCSPKSGHDTVSWYQQALGQGPQFIFQYYEEEERQRGNFPDRFSGHQFPNYSSELNVNALLLGDSALYLCASSIVGGGQETQYFGPGTRLLVL.

CDR3 amino acids: CASSQDRSRVGGYTF. The CDR3 DNA is TGTGCCAGCAGCCAAGATCGTTCCAGGGTCGGTGGCTACACCTTC. The chain carries TRBV3-1 (or the pseudogene TRBV3-2) and TRBJ1-2; TRBD1 might be the D (5 bases). The length of the CDR3 is 15 residues. Trimming left V 0 bases short and J 7 bases short, with 15 bases between. The germline CDR1 and CDR2 sequences are LGHDT and YNNKEL (reference sequence).

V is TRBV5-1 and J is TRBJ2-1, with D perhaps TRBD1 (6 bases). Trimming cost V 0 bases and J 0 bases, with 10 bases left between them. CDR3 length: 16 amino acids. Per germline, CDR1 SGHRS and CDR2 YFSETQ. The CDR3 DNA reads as TGCGCCAGCAGCTTGGGTGGGACAACCTCCTACAATGAGCAGTTCTTC. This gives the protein CASSLGGTTSYNEQFF.

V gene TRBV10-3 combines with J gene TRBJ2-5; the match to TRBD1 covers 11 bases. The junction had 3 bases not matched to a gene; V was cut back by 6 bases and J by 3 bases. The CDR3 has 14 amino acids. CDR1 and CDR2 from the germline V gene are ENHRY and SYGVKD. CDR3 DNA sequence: TGTGCCATCAGACCGGGACAGGGGGAAGAGACCCAGTACTTC. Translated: CAIRPGQGEETQYF.

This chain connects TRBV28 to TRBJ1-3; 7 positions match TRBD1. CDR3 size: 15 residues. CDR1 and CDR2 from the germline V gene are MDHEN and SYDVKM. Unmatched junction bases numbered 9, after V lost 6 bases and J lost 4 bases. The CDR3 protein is CASRTGQVIGNTIYF. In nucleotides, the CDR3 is TGTGCCAGCAGGACTGGACAGGTTATCGGAAACACCATATATTTT.

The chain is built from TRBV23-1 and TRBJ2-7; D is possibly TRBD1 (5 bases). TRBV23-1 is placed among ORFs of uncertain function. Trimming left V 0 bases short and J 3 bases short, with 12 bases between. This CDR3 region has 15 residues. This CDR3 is CASSQSYSTDYEQYF. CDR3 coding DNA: TGCGCCAGCAGTCAATCCTACTCGACAGACTACGAGCAGTACTTC.

This chain's CDR3 is CASSFSGSGNEQFF. The CDR3 DNA reads TGTGCCAGCAGCTTTAGCGGGAGCGGCAATGAGCAGTTCTTC. V is TRBV11-3 and J is TRBJ2-1; 9 positions agree with TRBD2. After removal of 3 bases from V and 6 bases from J, the junction contained 3 bases not matched to a gene. Germline CDR1 and CDR2: SGHNT and YENEEA. The CDR3 length is 14 residues. Combining the CDR3 with reference TRBV11-3 and TRBJ2-1 gives the whole variable domain EAGVVQSPRYKIIEKKQPVAFWCNPISGHNTLYWYLQNLGQGPELLIRYENEEAVDDSQLPKDRFSAERLKGVDSTLKIQPAELGDSAVYLCASSFSGSGNEQFFGPGTRLTVL.

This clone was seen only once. As DNA, the CDR3 is TGTGCCAGCAGCGATCTAGCGGGGGGGTCCTACGAGCAGTACTTC. This encodes CASSDLAGGSYEQYF. This rearrangement joins TRBV2 to TRBJ2-7; 12 positions agree with TRBD2. The CDR3 covers 15 residues. Per the germline V gene, CDR1 is SNHLY and CDR2 is FYNNEI. The ends lost 6 bases at V and 1 base at J; junction bases unmatched: 4.

As DNA, the CDR3 is TGTGCCAGCAGTCAAGAACAGGGGGCAGGGGAGACCCAGTACTTC. The encoded protein is CASSQEQGAGETQYF. This sequence joins TRBV7-6 and TRBJ2-5, with 9 bases matching TRBD1. Trimming removed 6 bases from V and 5 bases from J; junction bases left unmatched: 10. The CDR3 length is 15 residues. The germline V gene has CDR1 SGHVS and CDR2 FNYEAQ.

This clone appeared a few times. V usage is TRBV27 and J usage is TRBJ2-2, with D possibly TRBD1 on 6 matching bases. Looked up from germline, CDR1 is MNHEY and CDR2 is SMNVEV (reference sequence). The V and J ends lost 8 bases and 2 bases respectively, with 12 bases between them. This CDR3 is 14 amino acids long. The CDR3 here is CASSRTANTGELFF. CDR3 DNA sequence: TGTGCCAGCTCCAGGACAGCTAACACCGGGGAGCTGTTTTTT.

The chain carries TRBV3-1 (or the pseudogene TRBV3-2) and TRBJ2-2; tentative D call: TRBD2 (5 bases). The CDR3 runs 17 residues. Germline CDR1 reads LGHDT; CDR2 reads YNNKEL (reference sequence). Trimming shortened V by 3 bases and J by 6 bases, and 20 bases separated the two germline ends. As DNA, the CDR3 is TGTGCCAGCAGCCAGGTAACACGAGGGCCCTTTCCCGGGGAGCTGTTTTTT. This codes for CASSQVTRGPFPGELFF.

CDR3 bases: TGTGCCAGCAGCCAAGAAGGATTAACTAGGATCGGGAGAGAGACCCAGTACTTC. Its protein product is CASSQEGLTRIGRETQYF. This chain joins TRBV3-1 (or the pseudogene TRBV3-2) and TRBJ2-5; a weak D match, TRBD2 (6 bases). The V and J ends lost 0 bases and 4 bases respectively, with 21 bases between them. In germline, CDR1 is LGHDT, CDR2 YNNKEL (reference sequence). This CDR3 has 18 residues.

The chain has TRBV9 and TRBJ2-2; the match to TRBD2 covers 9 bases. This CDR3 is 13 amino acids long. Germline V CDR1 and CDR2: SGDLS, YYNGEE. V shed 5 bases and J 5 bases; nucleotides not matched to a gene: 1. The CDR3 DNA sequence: TGTGCCAGCAGGACTAGCGGTACCGGGGAGCTGTTTTTT. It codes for CASRTSGTGELFF.

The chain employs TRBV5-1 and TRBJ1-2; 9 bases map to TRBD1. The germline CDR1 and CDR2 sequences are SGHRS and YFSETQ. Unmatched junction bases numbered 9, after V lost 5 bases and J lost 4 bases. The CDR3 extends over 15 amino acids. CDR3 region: CASRQGANVFYGYTF. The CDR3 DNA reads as TGCGCCAGCAGACAGGGGGCGAACGTTTTCTATGGCTACACCTTC.

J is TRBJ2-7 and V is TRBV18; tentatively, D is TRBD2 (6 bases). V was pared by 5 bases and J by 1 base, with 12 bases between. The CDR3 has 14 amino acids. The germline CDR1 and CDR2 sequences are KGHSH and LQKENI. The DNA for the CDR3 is TGTGCCAGCTCAGAGGGGACTGAATCCTACGAGCAGTACTTC. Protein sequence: CASSEGTESYEQYF.

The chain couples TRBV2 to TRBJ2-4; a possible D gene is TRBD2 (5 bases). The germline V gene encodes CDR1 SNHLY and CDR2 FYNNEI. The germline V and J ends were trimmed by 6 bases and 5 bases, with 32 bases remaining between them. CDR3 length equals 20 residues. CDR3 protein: CASSPFRGPRLVDLQNIQYF. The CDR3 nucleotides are TGTGCCAGCAGCCCCTTCAGAGGGCCCCGGTTGGTGGATCTTCAAAACATTCAGTACTTC.

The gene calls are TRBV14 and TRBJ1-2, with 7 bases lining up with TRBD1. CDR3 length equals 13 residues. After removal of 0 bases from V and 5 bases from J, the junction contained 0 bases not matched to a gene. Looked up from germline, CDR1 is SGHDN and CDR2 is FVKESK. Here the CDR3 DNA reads TGTGCCAGCAGCCAAGAACAGGGGTATGGCTACACCTTC. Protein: CASSQEQGYGYTF. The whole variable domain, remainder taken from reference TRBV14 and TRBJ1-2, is EAGVTQFPSHSVIEKGQTVTLRCDPISGHDNLYWYRRVMGKEIKFLLHFVKESKQDESGMPNNRFLAERTGGTYSTLKVQPAELEDSGVYFCASSQEQGYGYTFGSGTRLTVV.

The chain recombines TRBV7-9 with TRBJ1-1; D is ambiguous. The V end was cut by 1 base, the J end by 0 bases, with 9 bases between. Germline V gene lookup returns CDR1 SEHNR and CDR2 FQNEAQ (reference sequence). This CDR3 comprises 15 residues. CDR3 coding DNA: TGTGCCAGCAGCTTAGGGCAACGGGTGAACACTGAAGCTTTCTTT. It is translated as CASSLGQRVNTEAFF.

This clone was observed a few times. The CDR3 region has the DNA TGTGCCAGCACCCAACTAGGACAGGGAGTCTATGGCTACACCTTC. Translating it yields CASTQLGQGVYGYTF. The rearrangement joins TRBV6-5 to TRBJ1-2; 8 bases are shared with TRBD1. The CDR3 has 15 amino acids. V lost 7 bases to trimming and J lost 4 bases; unmatched junction nucleotides: 11. The germline CDR1 and CDR2 sequences are MNHEY and SVGAGI.

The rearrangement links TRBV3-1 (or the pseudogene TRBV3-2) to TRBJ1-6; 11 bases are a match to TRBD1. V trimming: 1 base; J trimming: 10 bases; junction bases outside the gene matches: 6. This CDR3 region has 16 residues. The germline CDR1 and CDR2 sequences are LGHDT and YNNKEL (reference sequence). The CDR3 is CASSQGTGGGWSPLHF. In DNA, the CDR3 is TGTGCCAGCAGCCAAGGGACAGGGGGCGGTTGGTCACCCCTCCACTTT.